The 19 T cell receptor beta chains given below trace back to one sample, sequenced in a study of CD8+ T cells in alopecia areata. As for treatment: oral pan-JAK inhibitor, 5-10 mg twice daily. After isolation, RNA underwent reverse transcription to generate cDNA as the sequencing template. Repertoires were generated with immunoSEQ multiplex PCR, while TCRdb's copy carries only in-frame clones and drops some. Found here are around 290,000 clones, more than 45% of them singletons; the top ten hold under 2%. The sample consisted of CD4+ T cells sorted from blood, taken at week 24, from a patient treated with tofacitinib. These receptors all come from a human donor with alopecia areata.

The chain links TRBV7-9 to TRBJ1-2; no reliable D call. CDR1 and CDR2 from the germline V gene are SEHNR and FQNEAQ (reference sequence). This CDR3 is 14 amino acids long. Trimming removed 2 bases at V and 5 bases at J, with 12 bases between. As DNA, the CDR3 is TGTGCCAGCAGCTTATTGGGCAGAATTTATGGCTACACCTTC. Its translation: CASSLLGRIYGYTF.

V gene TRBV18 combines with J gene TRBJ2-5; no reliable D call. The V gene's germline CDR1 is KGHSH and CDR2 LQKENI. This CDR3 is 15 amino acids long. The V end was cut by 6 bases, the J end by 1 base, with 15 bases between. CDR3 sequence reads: CASSQEGRPQETQYF. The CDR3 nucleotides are TGTGCCAGCTCCCAAGAAGGACGGCCCCAAGAGACCCAGTACTTC.

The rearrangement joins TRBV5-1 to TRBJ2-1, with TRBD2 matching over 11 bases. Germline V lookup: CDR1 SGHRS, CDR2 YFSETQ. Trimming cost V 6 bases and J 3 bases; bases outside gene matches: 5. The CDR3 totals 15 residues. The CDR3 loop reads CASTILAGGYNEQFF. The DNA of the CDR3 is TGCGCCAGCACTATTCTAGCGGGGGGCTACAATGAGCAGTTCTTC.

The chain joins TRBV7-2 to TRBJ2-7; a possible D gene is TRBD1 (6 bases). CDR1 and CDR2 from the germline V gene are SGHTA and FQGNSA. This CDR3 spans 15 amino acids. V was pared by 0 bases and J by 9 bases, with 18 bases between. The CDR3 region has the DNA TGTGCCAGCAGCTTAGCGGGGATAGGTGGGGGCGCGCAGTACTTC. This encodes CASSLAGIGGGAQYF. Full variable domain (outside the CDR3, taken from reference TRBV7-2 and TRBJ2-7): GAGVSQSPSNKVTEKGKDVELRCDPISGHTALYWYRQSLGQGLEFLIYFQGNSAPDKSGLPSDRFSAERTGGSVSTLTIQRTQQEDSAVYLCASSLAGIGGGAQYFGPGTRLTVT.

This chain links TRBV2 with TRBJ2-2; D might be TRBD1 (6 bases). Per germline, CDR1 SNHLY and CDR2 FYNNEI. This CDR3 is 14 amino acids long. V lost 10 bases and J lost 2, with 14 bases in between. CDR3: CATSEQGNTGELFF. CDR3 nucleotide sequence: TGTGCCACCTCGGAACAGGGAAACACCGGGGAGCTGTTTTTT.

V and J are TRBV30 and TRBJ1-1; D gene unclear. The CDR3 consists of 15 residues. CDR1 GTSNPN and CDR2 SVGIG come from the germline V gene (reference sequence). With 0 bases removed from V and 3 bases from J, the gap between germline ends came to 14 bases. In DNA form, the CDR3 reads TGTGCCTGGAGTGTACTGCCGGGAGGTGACACTGAAGCTTTCTTT. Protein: CAWSVLPGGDTEAFF.

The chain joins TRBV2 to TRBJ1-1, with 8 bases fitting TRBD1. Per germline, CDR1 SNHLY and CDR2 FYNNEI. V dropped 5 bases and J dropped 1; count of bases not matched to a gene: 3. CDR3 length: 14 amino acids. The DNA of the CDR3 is TGTGCCAGCAGTTGGGACAGGAGGAACACTGAAGCTTTCTTT. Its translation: CASSWDRRNTEAFF.

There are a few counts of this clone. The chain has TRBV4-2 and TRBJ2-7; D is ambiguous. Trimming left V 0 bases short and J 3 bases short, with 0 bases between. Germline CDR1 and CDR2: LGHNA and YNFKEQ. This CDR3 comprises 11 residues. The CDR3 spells CASSQDYEQYF. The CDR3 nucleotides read TGTGCCAGCAGCCAAGACTACGAGCAGTACTTC.

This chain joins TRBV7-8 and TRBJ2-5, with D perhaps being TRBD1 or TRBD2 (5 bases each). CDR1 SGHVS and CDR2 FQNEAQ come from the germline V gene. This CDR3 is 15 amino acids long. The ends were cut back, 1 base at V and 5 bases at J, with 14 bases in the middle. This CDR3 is CASSLVVRAGETQYF. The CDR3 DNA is TGTGCCAGCAGCTTAGTAGTGAGGGCAGGGGAGACCCAGTACTTC.

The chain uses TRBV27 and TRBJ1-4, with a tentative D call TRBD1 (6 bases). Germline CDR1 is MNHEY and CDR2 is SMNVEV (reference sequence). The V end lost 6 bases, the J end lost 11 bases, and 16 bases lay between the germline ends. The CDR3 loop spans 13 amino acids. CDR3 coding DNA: TGTGCCAGCAGCCTGGGCTCAGGGGCGAAACTGTTTTTT. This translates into CASSLGSGAKLFF.

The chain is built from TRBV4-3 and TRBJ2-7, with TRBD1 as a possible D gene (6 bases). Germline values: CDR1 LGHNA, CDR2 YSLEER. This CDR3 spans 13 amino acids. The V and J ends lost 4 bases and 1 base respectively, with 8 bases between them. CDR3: CASSRDRSYEQYF. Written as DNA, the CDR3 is TGCGCCAGCAGCCGTGACAGGTCCTACGAGCAGTACTTC.

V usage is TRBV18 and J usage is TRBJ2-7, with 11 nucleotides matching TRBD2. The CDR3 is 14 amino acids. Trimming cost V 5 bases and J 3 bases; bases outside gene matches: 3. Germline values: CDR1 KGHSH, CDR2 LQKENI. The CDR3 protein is CASSSGTSGYEQYF. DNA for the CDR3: TGTGCCAGCTCATCCGGGACTAGCGGCTACGAGCAGTACTTC. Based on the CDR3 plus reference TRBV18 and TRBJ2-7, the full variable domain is NAGVMQNPRHLVRRRGQEARLRCSPMKGHSHVYWYRQLPEEGLKFMVYLQKENIIDESGMPKERFSAEFPKEGPSILRIQQVVRGDSAAYFCASSSGTSGYEQYFGPGTRLTVT.

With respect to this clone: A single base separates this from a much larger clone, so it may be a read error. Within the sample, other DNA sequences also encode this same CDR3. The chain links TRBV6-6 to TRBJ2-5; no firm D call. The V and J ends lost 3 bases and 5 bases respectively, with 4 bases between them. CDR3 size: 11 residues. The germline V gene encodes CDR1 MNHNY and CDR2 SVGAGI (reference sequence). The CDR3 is CASSYGETQYF. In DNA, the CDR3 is TGTGCCAGCAGTTATGGGGAGACCCAGTACTTC.

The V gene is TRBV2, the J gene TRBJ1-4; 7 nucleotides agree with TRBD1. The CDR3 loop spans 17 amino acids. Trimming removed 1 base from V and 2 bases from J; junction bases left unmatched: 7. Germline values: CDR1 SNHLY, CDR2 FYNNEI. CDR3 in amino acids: CASSEEETGRTNEKLFF. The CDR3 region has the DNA TGTGCCAGCAGTGAAGAAGAGACAGGGAGGACTAATGAAAAACTGTTTTTT. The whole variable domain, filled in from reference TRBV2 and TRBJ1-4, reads EPEVTQTPSHQVTQMGQEVILRCVPISNHLYFYWYRQILGQKVEFLVSFYNNEISEKSEIFDDQFSVERPDGSNFTLKIRSTKLEDSAMYFCASSEEETGRTNEKLFFGSGTQLSVL.

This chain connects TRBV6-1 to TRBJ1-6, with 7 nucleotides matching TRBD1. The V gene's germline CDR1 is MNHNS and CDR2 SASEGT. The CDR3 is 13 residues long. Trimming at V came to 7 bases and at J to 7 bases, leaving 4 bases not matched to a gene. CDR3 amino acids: CASTSGGNSPLHF. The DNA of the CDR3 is TGTGCCAGCACCTCAGGGGGAAATTCACCCCTCCACTTT.

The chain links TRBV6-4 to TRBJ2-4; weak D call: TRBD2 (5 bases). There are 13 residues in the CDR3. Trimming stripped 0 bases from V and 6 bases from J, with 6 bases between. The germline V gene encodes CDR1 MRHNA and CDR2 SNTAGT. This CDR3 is CASSDSEGNIQYF. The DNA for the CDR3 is TGTGCCAGCAGTGACTCTGAGGGAAACATTCAGTACTTC.

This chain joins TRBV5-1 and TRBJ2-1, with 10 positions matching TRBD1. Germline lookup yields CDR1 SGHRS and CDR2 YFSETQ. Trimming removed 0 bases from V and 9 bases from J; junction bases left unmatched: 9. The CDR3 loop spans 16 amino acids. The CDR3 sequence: CASSLAVGTGDGEQFF. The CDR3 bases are TGCGCCAGCAGCTTGGCAGTGGGGACAGGGGATGGTGAGCAGTTCTTC.

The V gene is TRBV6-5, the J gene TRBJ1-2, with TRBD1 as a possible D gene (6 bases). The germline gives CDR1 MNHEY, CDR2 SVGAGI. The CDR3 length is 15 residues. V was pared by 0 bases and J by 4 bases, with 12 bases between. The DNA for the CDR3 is TGTGCCAGCAGTTACTCGGACAGATCCACCTATGGCTACACCTTC. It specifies CASSYSDRSTYGYTF.

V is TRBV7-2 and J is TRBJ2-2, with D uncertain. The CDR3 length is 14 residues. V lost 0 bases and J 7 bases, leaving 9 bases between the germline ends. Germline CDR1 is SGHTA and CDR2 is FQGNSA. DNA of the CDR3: TGTGCCAGCAGCTTAGCTCAGGCCGGCGGGGAGCTGTTTTTT. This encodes CASSLAQAGGELFF.